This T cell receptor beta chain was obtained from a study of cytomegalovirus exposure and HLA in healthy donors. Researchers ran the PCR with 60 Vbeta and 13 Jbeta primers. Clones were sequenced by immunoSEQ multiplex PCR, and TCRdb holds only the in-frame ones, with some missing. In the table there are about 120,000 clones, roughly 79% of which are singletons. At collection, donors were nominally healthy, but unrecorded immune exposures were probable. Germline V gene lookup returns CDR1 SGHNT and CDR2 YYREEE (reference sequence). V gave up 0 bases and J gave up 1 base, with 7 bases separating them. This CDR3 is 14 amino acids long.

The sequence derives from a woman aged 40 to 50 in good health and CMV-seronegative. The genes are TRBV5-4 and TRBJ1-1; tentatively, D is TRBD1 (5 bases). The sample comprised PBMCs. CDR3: CASSLGQRNTEAFF. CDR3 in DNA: TGTGCCAGCAGCTTGGGACAGCGGAACACTGAAGCTTTCTTT.